The present T cell receptor (beta chain) was sequenced within a study of spatial heterogeneity in lung cancer. Whole-study results and caveats: Ubiquitous expanded tumor TCRs showed up in blood more at resection than follow-up.

Trimming cost V 4 bases and J 4 bases, with 14 bases left between them. Germline values: CDR1 SGHKS, CDR2 YYEKEE (reference sequence). The CDR3 has 14 amino acids. This clonotype was picked up many times. Its antigen remains unknown. The time point: blood at routine non-recurrence follow-up after resection. TCRdb passed the 5' RACE reads through MiXCR, listing each CDR3 protein once. The table has about 33,000 distinct CDR3 sequences, under 11% seen once. The chain combines TRBV5-5 with TRBJ2-5; possibly TRBD2 for D (6 bases). Here the sequenced sample was PBMCs, taken at follow-up. The clonotype comes from a female donor with early-stage non-small cell lung cancer. The CDR3 DNA sequence: TGTGCCAGCAGCAAGACAGTGGGGGGAGAGACCCAGTACTTC. This gives the protein CASSKTVGGETQYF.